The T cell receptor (beta chain) under discussion was sequenced for a study of T cell clusters in autoimmune cytopenias (dated by TCRdb to between 2018 and 2021). Regarding the complete study: Healthy donor controls had a mean age of roughly 51 years and a median age of roughly 64 years, with about half of the roughly 45 female. For primary cytopenia the controls were 20 to 30 age-matched healthy donors, whereas for secondary cytopenia the controls were more than 12 age-matched CLL patients. The goal of the study was to determine whether autoimmune cytopenia patients have a disease-specific immune repertoire signature that could serve as a blood-based biomarker. The median TRB sequencing depth was about 50,000 reads per sample, and the median number of distinct TRB clonotypes was about 2,200 per sample. Alongside healthy, CLL and autoimmune hepatitis controls, autoimmune cytopenia patients had their peripheral blood TRB and IGH repertoires sequenced at active disease and again during treatment follow-up. The comparison group for autoimmune hepatitis repertoires was approximately 23 healthy donors matched for age and sex.

As encoded in the germline V gene (reference sequence), CDR1 is SEHNR while CDR2 is FQNEAQ. From its cysteine to its phenylalanine, the CDR3 spans 18 amino acids. DNA is not recorded here. TRB rearrangements were amplified by multiplex PCR following a touch-down protocol, with the TRB-A and TRB-B primer pools mixed in one tube. Illumina adapters and sample indices were attached to the amplicons through two consecutive PCR reactions using Phusion HS II polymerase. The amplicons were purified from gel with the NucleoSpin Gel and PCR Clean-up kit, after which the amplicons were quantified by Qubit and checked for quality on an Agilent 2100 Bioanalyzer. Sequencing of the libraries was done on an Illumina MiSeq with 600-cycle, single-indexed, paired-end runs. From the authors' description of their analysis: TRB reads were aligned and assembled with MiXCR version 2.1.12 using the default MiXCR reference library. A clone was defined by each unique CDR3 nucleotide sequence, and the analysis included only productive sequences with two or more reads. To assess repertoire diversity, an R script computed alpha-parameterized diversity profiles (alpha 0 to 5), which included the Shannon (alpha 1) and Simpson (alpha 2) indices. Combinatorial TRB VJ usage was calculated with the tcR package and was compared between cohorts by principal component analysis performed with ade4. Using GLIPH, TCRbeta CDR3s were clustered on pairs of cohorts matched for age and read depth, and a Wilcoxon test was used to compare cluster frequencies. Each CDR3 protein sequence appears as one entry after TCRdb reprocessed the reads, and no DNA is included. In this record, the V and J calls reflect TCRdb's handling and not the investigators' own analysis. For this sample, the table gives 10,000 to 15,000 distinct CDR3 sequences. The ten largest clones take up around 3.4% of the sample.

Findings and caveats that apply to the study as a whole: A lack of physiological T cell clusters in primary autoimmune cytopenia patients was suggested by GLIPH, as 51 clusters were found to be exclusive to healthy donors versus under 20 exclusive to patients. TRB repertoire shifts, with less even repertoires in secondary cytopenia and CLL, mostly reflected lymphoma bias rather than autoimmunity. In the comparison of secondary cytopenia with CLL, the cluster-lack signature was not observed, apparently because the dominant lymphoma-associated repertoire masked the signature. Healthy donors showed about 3-fold more exclusive TRB clusters than active autoimmune hepatitis patients, consistent with an autoimmunity-wide signature. The T cell clusters were only ever defined in silico, so experimental validation of their functional role was still needed.

Each sample's TRB amplification started from 250 ng of peripheral blood genomic DNA, which corresponds to some 36,000 genome equivalents. Notes on this clonotype: Its antigen is currently not known.

These sequences were also reported in another study, on T cell repertoires in aging, cancer and after chemotherapy. From the second report: Donors spanned six age groups from 30 or younger to 70 or older, with at least three individuals per group. Healthy donor control TCR repertoires were recorded over several months to years and showed clear clonal overlap across re-sampling. Millions of TCR reads were contained in the full dataset. Compared with age-matched healthy donors, untreated patients with hematological or solid cancers had significantly lower TCR diversity and higher clonality in blood. In healthy donors, the drop in TCR diversity with age came mainly from a loss of richness, whereas in cancer patients a loss of evenness also played a part. An increase in median generation probability over the chemotherapy interval was observed in both cancer cohorts, suggesting that the repertoire was reconstituted through rebound thymic output. The authors noted that the repertoire data do not allow conclusions about immunological memory after chemotherapy. To look at immunoaging and at how T cells reconstitute after chemotherapy, the study profiled TCR beta repertoires in peripheral blood from both healthy donors and cancer patients. Alongside around 97 healthy donors serving as a reference group, the cohort included some 220 cancer patients, of whom more than 90 had hematological cancers and 120 to 130 had solid cancers. Processing of the TRB sequences was carried out with MiXCR versions 2.12 and 3.0.5. The repertoire metrics were Shannon diversity, evenness, clonality (calculated as one minus evenness), and diversity profiles parameterized by alpha from 0 to 5. The IGoR algorithm was used to calculate generation probabilities for clones in the paired samples taken before and after chemotherapy.

The chain joins TRBV7-9 to TRBJ2-3; TCRdb names TRBD1, which stays unverified in the absence of DNA. Material: peripheral blood. The clonotype originates from a human donor in good health. CDR3 reads: CASSSRINRGGSTDTQYF. The full variable domain, completed from the reference TRBV7-9 and TRBJ2-3 proteins outside the CDR3, reads DTGVSQNPRHKITKRGQNVTFRCDPISEHNRLYWYRQTLGQGPEFLTYFQNEAQLEKSRLLSDRFSAERPKGSFSTLEIQRTEQGDSAMYLCASSSRINRGGSTDTQYFGPGTRLTVL.